These 17 T cell receptor beta chains originate from one sample sequenced in a study of blood T cell repertoires in COVID-19. Clones were sequenced by immunoSEQ multiplex PCR, and TCRdb holds only the in-frame ones, with some missing. Of 400,000 to 450,000 clones listed, approximately 88% are singletons. The source material was peripheral blood. Receptors originate from a woman in her fifties or sixties with COVID-19, enrolled during active disease.

The chain joins TRBV19 to TRBJ2-3, with 8 bases identical to TRBD2. This CDR3 region has 15 residues. V dropped 3 bases and J dropped 4; count of bases not matched to a gene: 6. Per the germline V gene, CDR1 is LNHDA and CDR2 is SQIVND (reference sequence). As DNA, the CDR3 is TGTGCCAGTAGTATGGGTGGCGGGGGGTCAGATACGCAGTATTTT. The encoded protein is CASSMGGGGSDTQYF.

On this clone: The same CDR3 also results from other DNA sequences found in this sample. This sequence joins TRBV9 and TRBJ1-3; D possibly corresponds to TRBD1 (5 bases). The CDR3 is made up of 16 amino acids. Germline loops: CDR1 SGDLS, CDR2 YYNGEE. With 0 bases removed from V and 4 bases from J, the gap between germline ends came to 14 bases. The DNA of the CDR3 is TGTGCCAGCAGCGTAGGCGGGGGATTAGCAGGAAACACCATATATTTT. Translated, it gives CASSVGGGLAGNTIYF.

This chain links TRBV6-5 with TRBJ1-2; 7 bases fit TRBD1. This CDR3 comprises 15 residues. Germline assignment: CDR1 MNHEY and CDR2 SVGAGI. V trimming: 5 bases; J trimming: 2 bases; junction bases outside the gene matches: 8. The CDR3 nucleotides are TGTGCCAGCAGTACGCCGACAGGGACGAACTATGGCTACACCTTC. It encodes CASSTPTGTNYGYTF.

Only one count was recorded for this clone. The gene calls are TRBV6-5 and TRBJ1-5; D is perhaps TRBD1 (6 bases). The ends were cut back, 10 bases at V and 4 bases at J, with 20 bases in the middle. From germline, CDR1 is MNHEY and CDR2 SVGAGI. The CDR3 runs to 15 residues. This CDR3 reads CATGEYFGSNQPQHF. The CDR3 nucleotides read TGTGCCACAGGGGAATATTTTGGTTCAAATCAGCCCCAGCATTTT.

The rearrangement joins TRBV18 to TRBJ2-3; maybe TRBD1 (6 bases). The germline CDR1 and CDR2 sequences are KGHSH and LQKENI. The V and J ends lost 5 bases and 2 bases respectively, with 14 bases between them. The CDR3 extends over 15 amino acids. CDR3 coding DNA: TGTGCCAGCTCAGTTTACCGGGACAACACAGATACGCAGTATTTT. Translating it yields CASSVYRDNTDTQYF.

J is TRBJ2-3 and V is TRBV5-1; D perhaps matches TRBD1 (6 bases). Trimming cost V 0 bases and J 2 bases, with 13 bases left between them. CDR3 length: 16 residues. The V gene's germline CDR1 is SGHRS and CDR2 YFSETQ. In DNA, the CDR3 is TGCGCCAGCAGCTTGGGGGGGACACACCTCACAGATACGCAGTATTTT. Residues: CASSLGGTHLTDTQYF.

The table lists this clone with a count of one. This chain uses TRBV11-2 with TRBJ2-7; TRBD1 matches at 9 bases. The germline CDR1 and CDR2 sequences are SGHAT and FQNNGV. This CDR3 spans 12 amino acids. The junction had 1 base not matched to a gene; V was cut back by 4 bases and J by 6 bases. This chain's CDR3 is CASSSDRGEQYF. Here the CDR3 DNA reads TGTGCCAGCAGCTCGGACAGGGGCGAGCAGTACTTC.

The genes are TRBV5-4 and TRBJ2-2; 8 bases align to TRBD2. Germline V gives CDR1 SGHNT, CDR2 YYREEE (reference sequence). The CDR3 sequence is 16 residues long. V dropped 3 bases and J dropped 4; count of bases not matched to a gene: 8. The CDR3 DNA sequence: TGTGCCAGCAGCTCGCGGCCGGGAGGGGGCACCGGGGAGCTGTTTTTT. It encodes CASSSRPGGGTGELFF.

The chain joins TRBV28 to TRBJ1-6; TRBD1 agrees at 10 bases. The ends lost 10 bases at V and 8 bases at J; junction bases unmatched: 14. CDR3 size: 16 residues. From germline, CDR1 is MDHEN and CDR2 SYDVKM. The DNA of the CDR3 is TGTGCCACCAAACGCGCCGGGACAGGGGACGATTCACCCCTCCACTTT. Its protein is CATKRAGTGDDSPLHF. The complete variable domain, with remaining parts taken from reference TRBV28 and TRBJ1-6, reads DVKVTQSSRYLVKRTGEKVFLECVQDMDHENMFWYRQDPGLGLRLIYFSYDVKMKEKGDIPEGYSVSREKKERFSLILESASTNQTSMYLCATKRAGTGDDSPLHFGNGTRLTVT.

V usage is TRBV19 and J usage is TRBJ2-7, with 7 bases matching TRBD2. The V and J ends lost 1 base and 3 bases, in that order; junction bases with no gene match: 6. The CDR3 covers 15 residues. Germline-derived CDR1 and CDR2 are LNHDA and SQIVND (reference sequence). In DNA, the CDR3 is TGTGCCAGTAGTATAGGGATAGCGGGCAACTACGAGCAGTACTTC. Its protein is CASSIGIAGNYEQYF.

The chain combines TRBV29-1 with TRBJ1-1; D possibly corresponds to TRBD1 (6 bases). Germline V lookup: CDR1 SQVTM, CDR2 ANQGSEA. This CDR3 comprises 13 residues. V lost 6 bases and J lost 1, with 12 bases in between. CDR3 sequence (DNA): TGCAGCGTCAGGACAGTCCGGAACACTGAAGCTTTCTTT. Protein sequence: CSVRTVRNTEAFF.

The V gene is TRBV12-5, the J gene TRBJ1-1, with D perhaps matching TRBD1 (6 bases). Between the trimmed V and J ends, which lost 0 bases and 5 bases, there was a span of 13 bases. The CDR3 is 15 residues long. Germline CDR1 is LGHNT and CDR2 is FRNRAP. CDR3 region: CASGLVINRETEAFF. DNA for the CDR3: TGTGCTAGTGGTTTGGTAATAAACAGGGAGACTGAAGCTTTCTTT.

The genes are TRBV5-1 and TRBJ2-7; TRBD2 matches 12 bases. Germline loops: CDR1 SGHRS, CDR2 YFSETQ. The V and J ends lost 6 bases and 4 bases, in that order; junction bases with no gene match: 5. The CDR3 sequence is 14 residues long. The CDR3 spells CASKGGTSGYEQYF. CDR3 nucleotide sequence: TGCGCCAGCAAGGGCGGGACTAGCGGGTACGAGCAGTACTTC.

The chain joins TRBV6-4 to TRBJ2-6, with 8 bases matching TRBD1. CDR3 size: 17 residues. Germline CDR1 and CDR2: MRHNA and SNTAGT. V gave up 5 bases and J gave up 6 bases; unmatched junction bases: 12. The CDR3 DNA is TGTGCCAGCAGTCGATACGGACAGGGAATAGAGGCCAACGTCCTGACTTTC. Protein: CASSRYGQGIEANVLTF.

This chain links TRBV23-1 with TRBJ1-6, with 7 bases fitting TRBD1. TRBV23-1 is an open reading frame whose function is uncertain. The CDR3 is 15 residues long. V was clipped by 0 bases and J by 7 bases; unmatched bases: 3. The CDR3 loop is CASSQSGTANSPLHF. For the CDR3, the DNA is TGCGCCAGCAGTCAATCCGGGACAGCGAATTCACCCCTCCACTTT.

The rearrangement uses TRBV7-8 and TRBJ2-7, with TRBD2 as a possible D gene (6 bases). The germline V and J ends were trimmed by 4 bases and 0 bases, with 16 bases remaining between them. This CDR3 has 16 residues. Germline loops: CDR1 SGHVS, CDR2 FQNEAQ. The DNA for the CDR3 is TGTGCCAGCAGCTCGTCCGGGGGTTCTAGCTCCTACGAGCAGTACTTC. It is translated as CASSSSGGSSSYEQYF.

This clone was found a few times. This sample includes further DNA sequences coding for the same CDR3. The rearrangement uses TRBV11-2 and TRBJ1-2; weak D call: TRBD1 (5 bases). V was trimmed by 1 base and J by 8 bases, leaving 5 bases between them. From germline, CDR1 is SGHAT and CDR2 FQNNGV. This CDR3 has 11 amino acids. CDR3 DNA: TGTGCCAGCAGCTTAGGGGGCGGCTACACCTTC. This sequence encodes CASSLGGGYTF.